The T cell receptor beta chain under discussion was sequenced for a study of control samples from healthy donors and cancer patients. Germline CDR1 reads MDHEN; CDR2 reads SYDVKM. This CDR3 has 14 residues. V was cut by 6 bases and J by 6 bases, with 15 bases left in between. Method: immunoSEQ multiplex PCR; TCRdb's copy keeps in-frame clones and lacks some. This repertoire shows about 85,000 clones, 85% to 90% found once; its top ten account for less than 9%. This rearrangement joins TRBV28 to TRBJ1-5; D unresolved. Sequencing used blood. This TCR was recovered from a woman in her fifties or sixties in good health. The CDR3: CASSPPWAAQPQHF. As DNA, the CDR3 is TGTGCCAGCAGCCCTCCCTGGGCGGCTCAGCCCCAGCATTTT.